This T cell receptor (beta chain) was identified during a study of control samples from healthy donors and cancer patients. Some clones are missing from TCRdb's copy, which holds only in-frame ones; the method was immunoSEQ multiplex PCR. Among around 130,000 clones listed, roughly 88% were seen once. CDR3 size: 15 residues. V was clipped by 1 base and J by 3 bases, with 13 bases between them. Germline V gene lookup returns CDR1 SGHNT and CDR2 YYREEE (reference sequence). The specimen was blood. The sequence was obtained from a man between 50 and 59 years old in good health. This sequence joins TRBV5-4 and TRBJ1-1; no definite D call. The CDR3 DNA follows: TGTGCCAGCAGCTTGAGAGTGGGCATTGACACTGAAGCTTTCTTT. Amino acids: CASSLRVGIDTEAFF.